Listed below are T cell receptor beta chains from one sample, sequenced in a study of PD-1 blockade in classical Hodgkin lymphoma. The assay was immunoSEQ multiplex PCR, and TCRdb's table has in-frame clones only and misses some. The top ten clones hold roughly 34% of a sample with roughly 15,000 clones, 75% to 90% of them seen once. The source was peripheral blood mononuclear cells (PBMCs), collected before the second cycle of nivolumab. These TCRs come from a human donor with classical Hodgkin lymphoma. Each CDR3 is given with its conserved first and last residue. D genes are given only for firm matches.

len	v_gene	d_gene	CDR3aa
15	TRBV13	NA	CASLDFRDRTYEQYF
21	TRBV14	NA	CASSLTVGTWFRWPWSDTQYF
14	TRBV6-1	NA	CASSKAGMNTEAFF
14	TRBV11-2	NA	CASSFTGVGDTQYF
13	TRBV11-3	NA	CASSRQVTETQYF
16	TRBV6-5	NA	CASSYGTLGWPETQYF
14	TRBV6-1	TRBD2	CASSEASGRYEQYF
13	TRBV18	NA	CASSPRGFNEQFF
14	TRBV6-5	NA	CASSDRRSSDTQYF
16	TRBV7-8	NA	CASSQDLSGSRAGYTF
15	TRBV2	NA	CASRGGDYSNQPQHF
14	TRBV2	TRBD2	CASVAGMSSYEQYF
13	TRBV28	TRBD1	CASSFTGDTEAFF
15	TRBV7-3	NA	CASSQEQGFTGELFF
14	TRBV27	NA	CASSSLFRSTEAFF
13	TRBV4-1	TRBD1	CASSGGQGLKLFF
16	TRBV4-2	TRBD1	CASSQDGTANTGELFF
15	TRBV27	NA	CASGMGGATYNEQFF
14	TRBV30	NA	CAWSVGGGQNIQYF
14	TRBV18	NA	CASSPSGIGQPQHF
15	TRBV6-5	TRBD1	CASSASTGPNQPQHF
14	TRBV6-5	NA	CASTYLRGSYGYTF